This T cell receptor beta chain was identified during a study of T cell repertoires in cytomegalovirus infection. Study-wide context: Matching HLA type and CMV infection were both indicated by public TCR beta signatures.

Per germline, CDR1 SEHNR and CDR2 FQNEAQ (reference sequence). J lost 4 bases, V lost 7 bases, and 13 bases had no gene match. This CDR3 comprises 16 residues. TCRdb called the reads again in MiXCR, with one record for every CDR3 protein. The table has fewer than 350,000 distinct CDR3 sequences, over 7.5% seen once; the top ten hold 3.5% to 4.5%. This clonotype was picked up many times. Antigen: not known. Study-level findings and limits: The study found HLA-C-restricted CMV-specific TCR beta clonotypes dominating the ex vivo response. Adding up the frequency of public TCR beta families identified people who carried CMV plus the relevant HLA.

Sequencing was performed on PBMCs. The receptor's source is a human donor in good health (CMV status not recorded). Some clones in this sample may be carry-over from other donors' samples. The chain couples TRBV7-9 to TRBJ2-1; 7 bases map to TRBD2. This chain's CDR3 is CASTLGGPGGYNEQFF. DNA for the CDR3: TGTGCCAGCACCCTCGGGGGTCCGGGGGGATACAATGAGCAGTTCTTC. Based on the CDR3 plus reference TRBV7-9 and TRBJ2-1, the full variable domain is DTGVSQNPRHKITKRGQNVTFRCDPISEHNRLYWYRQTLGQGPEFLTYFQNEAQLEKSRLLSDRFSAERPKGSFSTLEIQRTEQGDSAMYLCASTLGGPGGYNEQFFGPGTRLTVL.